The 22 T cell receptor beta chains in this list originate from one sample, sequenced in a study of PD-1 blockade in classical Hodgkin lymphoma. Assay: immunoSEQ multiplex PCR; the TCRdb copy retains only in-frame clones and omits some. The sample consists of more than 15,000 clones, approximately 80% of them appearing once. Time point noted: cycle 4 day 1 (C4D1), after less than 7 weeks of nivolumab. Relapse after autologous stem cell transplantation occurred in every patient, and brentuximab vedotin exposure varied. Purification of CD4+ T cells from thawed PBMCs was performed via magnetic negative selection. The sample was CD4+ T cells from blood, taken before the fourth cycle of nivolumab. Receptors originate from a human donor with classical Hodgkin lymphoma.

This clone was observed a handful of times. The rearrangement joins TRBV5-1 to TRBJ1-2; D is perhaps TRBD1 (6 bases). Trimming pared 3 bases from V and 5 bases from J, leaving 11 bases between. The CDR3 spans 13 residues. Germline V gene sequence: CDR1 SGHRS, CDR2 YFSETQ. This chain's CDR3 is CASSSSGQYGYTF. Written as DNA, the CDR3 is TGCGCCAGCAGCTCAAGCGGACAGTATGGCTACACCTTC.

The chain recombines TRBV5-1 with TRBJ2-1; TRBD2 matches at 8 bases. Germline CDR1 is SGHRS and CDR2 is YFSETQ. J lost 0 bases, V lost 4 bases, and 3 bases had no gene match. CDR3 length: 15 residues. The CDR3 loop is CASSISGTSYNEQFF. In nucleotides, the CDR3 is TGCGCCAGCAGCATTAGCGGGACCTCCTACAATGAGCAGTTCTTC.

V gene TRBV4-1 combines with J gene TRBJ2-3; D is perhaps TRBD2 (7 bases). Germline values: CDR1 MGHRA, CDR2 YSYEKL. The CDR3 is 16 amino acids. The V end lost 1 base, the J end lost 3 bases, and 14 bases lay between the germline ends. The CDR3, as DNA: TGCGCCAGCAGCCAAGGCTTAGGGAGGGGGACAGATACGCAGTATTTT. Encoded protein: CASSQGLGRGTDTQYF.

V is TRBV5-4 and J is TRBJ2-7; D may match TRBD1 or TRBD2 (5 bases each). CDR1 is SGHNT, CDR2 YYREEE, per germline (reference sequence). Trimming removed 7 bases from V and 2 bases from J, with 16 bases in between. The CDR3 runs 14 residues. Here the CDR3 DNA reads TGTGCCAGCCGGAGGACATCCCTCCCCTACGAGCAGTACTTC. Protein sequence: CASRRTSLPYEQYF.

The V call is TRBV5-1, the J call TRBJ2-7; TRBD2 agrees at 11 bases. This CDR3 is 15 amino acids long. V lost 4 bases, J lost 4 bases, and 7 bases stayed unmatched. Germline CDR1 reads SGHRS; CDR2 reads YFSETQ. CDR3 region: CASSVQLAGEYEQYF. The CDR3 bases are TGCGCCAGCAGCGTCCAACTAGCGGGAGAGTACGAGCAGTACTTC.

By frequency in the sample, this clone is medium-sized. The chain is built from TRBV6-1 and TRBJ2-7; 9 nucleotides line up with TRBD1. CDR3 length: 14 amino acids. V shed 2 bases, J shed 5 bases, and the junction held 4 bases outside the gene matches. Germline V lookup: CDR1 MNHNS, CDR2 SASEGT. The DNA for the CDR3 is TGTGCCAGCAGTGAACACAGGGGGCAGGACGAGCAGTACTTC. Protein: CASSEHRGQDEQYF.

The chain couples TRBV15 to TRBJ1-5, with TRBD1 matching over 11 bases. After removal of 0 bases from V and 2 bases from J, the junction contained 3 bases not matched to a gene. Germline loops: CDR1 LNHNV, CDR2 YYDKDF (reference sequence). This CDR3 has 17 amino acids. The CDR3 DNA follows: TGTGCCACCAGCAGAGATCTGGGACAGGGGGGCAATCAGCCCCAGCATTTT. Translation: CATSRDLGQGGNQPQHF.

Written as DNA, the CDR3 is TGTGCCAGCAGCCAAGCAATTTGGGTATACGAGCAGTACTTC. As protein: CASSQAIWVYEQYF. The V and J genes are TRBV4-2 and TRBJ2-7; D remains unclear. This CDR3 spans 14 amino acids. V gave up 1 base and J gave up 4 bases, with 11 bases separating them. Germline V gives CDR1 LGHNA, CDR2 YNFKEQ.

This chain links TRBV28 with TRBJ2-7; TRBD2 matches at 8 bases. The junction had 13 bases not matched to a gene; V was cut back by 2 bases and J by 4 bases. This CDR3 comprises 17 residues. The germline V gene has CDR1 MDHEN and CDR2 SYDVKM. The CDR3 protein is CASSLPQRERILYEQYF. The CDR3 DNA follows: TGTGCCAGCAGTTTACCCCAGCGGGAGCGGATTCTATACGAGCAGTACTTC.

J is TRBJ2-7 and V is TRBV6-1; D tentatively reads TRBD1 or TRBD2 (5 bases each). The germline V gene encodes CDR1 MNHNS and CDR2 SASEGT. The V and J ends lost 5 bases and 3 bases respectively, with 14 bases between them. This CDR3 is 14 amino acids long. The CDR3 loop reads CASSNRDGIYEQYF. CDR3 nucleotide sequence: TGTGCCAGCAGTAACCGGGACGGGATCTACGAGCAGTACTTC.

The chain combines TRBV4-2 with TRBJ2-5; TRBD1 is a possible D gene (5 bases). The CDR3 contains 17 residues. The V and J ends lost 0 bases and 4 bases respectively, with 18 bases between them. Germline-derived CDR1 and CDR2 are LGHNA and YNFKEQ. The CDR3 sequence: CASSQDWSGQGIETQYF. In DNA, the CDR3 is TGTGCCAGCAGCCAAGATTGGTCTGGGCAGGGCATAGAGACCCAGTACTTC.

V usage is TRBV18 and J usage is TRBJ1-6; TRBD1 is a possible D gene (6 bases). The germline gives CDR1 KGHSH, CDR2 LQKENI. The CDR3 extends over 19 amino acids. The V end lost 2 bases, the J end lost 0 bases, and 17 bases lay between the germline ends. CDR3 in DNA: TGTGCCAGCTCACCAGCACGGAGGGGGTTAAGCTCCTATAATTCACCCCTCCACTTT. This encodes CASSPARRGLSSYNSPLHF.

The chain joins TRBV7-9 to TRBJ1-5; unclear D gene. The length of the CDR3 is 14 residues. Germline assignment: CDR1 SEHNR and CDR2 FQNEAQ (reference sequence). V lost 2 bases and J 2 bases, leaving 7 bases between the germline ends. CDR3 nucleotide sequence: TGTGCCAGCAGCTTATATGGCGGCAATCAGCCCCAGCATTTT. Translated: CASSLYGGNQPQHF.

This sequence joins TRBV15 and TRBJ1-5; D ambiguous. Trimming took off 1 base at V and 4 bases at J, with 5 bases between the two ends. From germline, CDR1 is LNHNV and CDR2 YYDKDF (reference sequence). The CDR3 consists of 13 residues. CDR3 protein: CATSRAINQPQHF. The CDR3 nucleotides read TGTGCCACCAGCAGAGCCATTAATCAGCCCCAGCATTTT.

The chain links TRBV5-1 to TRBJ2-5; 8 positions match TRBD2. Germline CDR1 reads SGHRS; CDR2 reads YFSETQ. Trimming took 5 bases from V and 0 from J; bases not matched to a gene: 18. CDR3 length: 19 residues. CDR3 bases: TGCGCCAGCAGTCCCTTCCTCTCCAGCGGGAGTGGGTACCAAGAGACCCAGTACTTC. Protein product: CASSPFLSSGSGYQETQYF.

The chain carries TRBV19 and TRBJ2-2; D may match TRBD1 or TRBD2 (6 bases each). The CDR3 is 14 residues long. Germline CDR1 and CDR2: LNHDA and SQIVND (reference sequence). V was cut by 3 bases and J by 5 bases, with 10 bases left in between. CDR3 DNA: TGTGCCAGTAGTATTAAAGGGGGGACCGGGGAGCTGTTTTTT. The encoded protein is CASSIKGGTGELFF. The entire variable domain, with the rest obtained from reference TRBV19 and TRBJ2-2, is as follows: DGGITQSPKYLFRKEGQNVTLSCEQNLNHDAMYWYRQDPGQGLRLIYYSQIVNDFQKGDIAEGYSVSREKKESFPLTVTSAQKNPTAFYLCASSIKGGTGELFFGEGSRLTVL.

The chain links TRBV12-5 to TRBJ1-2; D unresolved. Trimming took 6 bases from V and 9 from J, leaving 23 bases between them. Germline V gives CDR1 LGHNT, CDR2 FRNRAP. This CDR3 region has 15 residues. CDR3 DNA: TGTGCTAGTGGACCCGGCGCGTCGGACCTGGGTCGCTACACCTTC. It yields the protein CASGPGASDLGRYTF.

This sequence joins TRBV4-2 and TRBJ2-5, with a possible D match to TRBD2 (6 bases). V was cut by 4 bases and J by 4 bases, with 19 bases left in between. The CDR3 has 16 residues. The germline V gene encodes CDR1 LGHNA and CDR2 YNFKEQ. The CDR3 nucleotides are TGTGCCAGCAGCCCGTGGGCCAGGCGGGACGGAGAGACCCAGTACTTC. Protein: CASSPWARRDGETQYF.

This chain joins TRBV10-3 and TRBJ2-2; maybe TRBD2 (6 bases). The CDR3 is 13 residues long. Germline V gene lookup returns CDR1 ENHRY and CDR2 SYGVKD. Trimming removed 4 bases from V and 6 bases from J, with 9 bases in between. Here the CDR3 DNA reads TGTGCCATCAGTGCGGGAGTTCCCGGGGAGCTGTTTTTT. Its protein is CAISAGVPGELFF.

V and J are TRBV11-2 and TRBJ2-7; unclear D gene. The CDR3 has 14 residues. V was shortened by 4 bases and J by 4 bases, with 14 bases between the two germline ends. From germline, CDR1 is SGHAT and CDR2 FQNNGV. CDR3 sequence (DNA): TGTGCCAGCAGCTCCCCGGGTACTCCTTACGAGCAGTACTTC. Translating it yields CASSSPGTPYEQYF.

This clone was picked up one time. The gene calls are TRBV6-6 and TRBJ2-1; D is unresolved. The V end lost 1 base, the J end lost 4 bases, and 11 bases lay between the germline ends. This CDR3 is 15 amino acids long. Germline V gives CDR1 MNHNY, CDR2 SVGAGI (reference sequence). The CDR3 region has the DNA TGTGCCAGCAGTTACTGGTCAGCCGGGTACAATGAGCAGTTCTTC. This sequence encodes CASSYWSAGYNEQFF.

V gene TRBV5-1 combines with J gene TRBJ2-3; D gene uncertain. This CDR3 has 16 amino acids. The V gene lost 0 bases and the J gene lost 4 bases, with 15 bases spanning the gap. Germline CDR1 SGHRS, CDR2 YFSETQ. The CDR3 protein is CASSLGGLGIPDTQYF. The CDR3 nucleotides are TGCGCCAGCAGCTTGGGAGGTCTGGGGATTCCAGATACGCAGTATTTT.